Each of the 12 T cell receptor beta chains below was sequenced from the same sample in a study of cytomegalovirus exposure and HLA in healthy donors. With 60 Vbeta and 13 Jbeta primers, the PCR was carried out. Some clones are missing from TCRdb's copy, which holds only in-frame ones; the method was immunoSEQ multiplex PCR. The sample records roughly 89,000 clones, about 75% being singletons. The sample consisted of PBMCs. These receptors originate from a young man in good health and CMV-seropositive.

The chain links TRBV29-1 to TRBJ1-2, with a tentative D call TRBD1 (6 bases). Between the trimmed V and J ends, which lost 5 bases and 8 bases, there was a span of 15 bases. The CDR3 is made up of 12 amino acids. Per the germline V gene, CDR1 is SQVTM and CDR2 is ANQGSEA. The CDR3 DNA reads as TGCAGCGTTCAGGGAACAGGGTGGGGCTACACCTTC. Translated, it gives CSVQGTGWGYTF.

The genes are TRBV7-6 and TRBJ2-2; D unresolved. Trimming left V 4 bases short and J 5 bases short, with 8 bases between. The CDR3 totals 13 residues. Germline V CDR1 and CDR2: SGHVS, FNYEAQ. In DNA, the CDR3 is TGTGCCAGCAGCTCAGAGGAAACCGGGGAGCTGTTTTTT. Its translation is CASSSEETGELFF.

The genes are TRBV6-1 and TRBJ1-2, with D maybe TRBD1 (5 bases). From germline, CDR1 is MNHNS and CDR2 SASEGT. The germline V and J ends were trimmed by 6 bases and 11 bases, with 10 bases remaining between them. The CDR3 consists of 10 residues. CDR3 DNA: TGTGCCAGCAGGCAGGGCGGTTACACCTTC. Its protein is CASRQGGYTF.

The chain recombines TRBV4-1 with TRBJ2-2; D is ambiguous. Germline-derived CDR1 and CDR2 are MGHRA and YSYEKL. The CDR3 consists of 16 residues. Trimming removed 0 bases from V and 2 bases from J, with 10 bases in between. The CDR3 DNA follows: TGCGCCAGCAGCCAAGATTGGGCAGAAAACACCGGGGAGCTGTTTTTT. This encodes CASSQDWAENTGELFF.

The chain links TRBV5-4 to TRBJ2-3; TRBD1 matches 8 bases. V lost 0 bases, J lost 2 bases, and 5 bases stayed unmatched. The CDR3 runs to 16 residues. In germline, CDR1 is SGHNT, CDR2 YYREEE (reference sequence). The CDR3 sequence: CASSLVTGGTTDTQYF. The CDR3 nucleotides read TGTGCCAGCAGCTTGGTCACAGGGGGGACCACAGATACGCAGTATTTT.

This clone appeared once. The V gene is TRBV15, the J gene TRBJ1-5, with D unresolved. This CDR3 spans 17 amino acids. The V end lost 1 base, the J end lost 3 bases, and 16 bases lay between the germline ends. Looked up from germline, CDR1 is LNHNV and CDR2 is YYDKDF (reference sequence). Written as DNA, the CDR3 is TGTGCCACCAGCAGAGTAAACAGCCTCGGCCTCAATCAGCCCCAGCATTTT. Translated, it gives CATSRVNSLGLNQPQHF.

This clone was found once. The chain couples TRBV30 to TRBJ2-3; no clear D. Trimming cost V 0 bases and J 0 bases, with 10 bases left between them. The germline V gene has CDR1 GTSNPN and CDR2 SVGIG (reference sequence). The CDR3 consists of 15 residues. CDR3 residues: CAWSVGTLSTDTQYF. As DNA, the CDR3 is TGTGCCTGGAGTGTAGGTACACTAAGCACAGATACGCAGTATTTT.

This chain links TRBV12-1 with TRBJ2-3; TRBD2 was called by the table and not checked on the DNA. TRBV12-1 constitutes a pseudogene. The CDR3 contains 16 residues. CDR3: CASSFALAADTDTQYF. Here the CDR3 DNA reads TGTGCCAGCAGCTTTGCCCTAGCGGCCGACACAGATACGCAGTATTTT.

This clone appeared once. The chain couples TRBV2 to TRBJ2-7; 8 bases agree with TRBD1. V lost 4 bases to trimming and J lost 2 bases; unmatched junction nucleotides: 13. This CDR3 is 17 amino acids long. Germline values: CDR1 SNHLY, CDR2 FYNNEI. The CDR3 nucleotides are TGTGCCAGCAGTGCCGGGACAGGTTTTCCAAACCCCTACGAGCAGTACTTC. Its protein product is CASSAGTGFPNPYEQYF.

This chain uses TRBV27 with TRBJ2-5, with D possibly TRBD2 on 7 matching bases. The DNA matches TRBJ2-7 better at its end, which makes the J call doubtful. CDR1 is MNHEY and CDR2 is SMNVEV in the germline V gene (reference sequence). The CDR3 extends over 14 amino acids. The CDR3 protein is CASSLGRGSYEQYF. As DNA, the CDR3 is TGTGCCAGCAGTTTAGGGAGGGGGAGCTACGAGCAGTACTTC.

V usage is TRBV7-8 and J usage is TRBJ2-7, with 8 nucleotides matching TRBD1. CDR1 SGHVS and CDR2 FQNEAQ come from the germline V gene. The CDR3 runs 15 residues. The junction had 6 bases not matched to a gene; V was cut back by 2 bases and J by 3 bases. CDR3 in amino acids: CASSLNLGQGYEQYF. Here the CDR3 DNA reads TGTGCCAGCAGCTTAAATCTCGGACAGGGCTACGAGCAGTACTTC.

J is TRBJ2-1 and V is TRBV4-1; TRBD2 aligns across 9 bases. CDR3 size: 19 residues. V lost 0 bases, J lost 0 bases, and 9 bases stayed unmatched. CDR1 and CDR2 from the germline V gene are MGHRA and YSYEKL. The CDR3 nucleotides read TGCGCCAGCAGCCAAGAAACTCCTCAGACTAGCGGCTCCTACAATGAGCAGTTCTTC. Translated: CASSQETPQTSGSYNEQFF.